The T cell receptor beta chain under discussion was sequenced for a study of PD-1 blockade in classical Hodgkin lymphoma. Study-level information: Patients in the cohort were put on intravenous nivolumab, 3 mg/kg every 2 weeks.

Every patient experienced relapse after autologous stem cell transplantation, and brentuximab vedotin exposure varied. Findings and caveats of the study: Initiation of nivolumab under 1 year after ASCT led to exclusion of patients. According to reports, newly diagnosed patients had lower baseline TCR diversity than healthy donors, and relapsed/refractory patients had lower baseline TCR diversity still. Baseline diversity was lower in partial responders and progressors than complete responders.

The V gene's germline CDR1 is KGHSH and CDR2 LQKENI. The CDR3 spans 13 residues. Between the trimmed V and J ends, which lost 5 bases and 2 bases, there was a span of 10 bases. The repertoire was sequenced with immunoSEQ multiplex PCR; TCRdb's copy has only in-frame clones and lacks some. The sample has roughly 150,000 clones, around 84% seen once. To note about this clone: Its target is unknown.

This sequence originates from a human donor with classical Hodgkin lymphoma. The V call is TRBV18, the J call TRBJ2-7; D not resolved. The specimen comprised peripheral blood mononuclear cells (PBMCs), sampled before the second cycle of nivolumab. CDR3 nucleotide sequence: TGTGCCAGCTCATCCCGGGCCACCTACGAGCAGTACTTC. Translated, it gives CASSSRATYEQYF.